The 8 T cell receptor beta chains given below trace back to one sample, sequenced in a study of blood T cell repertoires in COVID-19. The data were produced by immunoSEQ multiplex PCR, yet TCRdb's version contains in-frame clones alone and is incomplete. This table has approximately 38,000 clones, approximately 92% appearing once. Input material: peripheral blood. The origin of the receptors is a man aged 30 to 39 with active or convalescent COVID-19.

CDR3 coding DNA: TGTGCCAGCAGCGTAGTTCCCGGGACAGATACGCAGTATTTT. Amino acids: CASSVVPGTDTQYF. The chain couples TRBV9 to TRBJ2-3; D remains unclear. The CDR3 loop spans 14 amino acids. CDR1 SGDLS and CDR2 YYNGEE come from the germline V gene. The V end lost 0 bases, the J end lost 3 bases, and 8 bases lay between the germline ends.

The chain couples TRBV7-2 to TRBJ2-3; unclear D gene. The CDR3 runs to 13 residues. The germline CDR1 and CDR2 sequences are SGHTA and FQGNSA. The germline V and J ends were trimmed by 5 bases and 4 bases, with 10 bases remaining between them. In nucleotides, the CDR3 is TGTGCCAGCAGCAGCAACTCGGCAGATACGCAGTATTTT. It specifies CASSSNSADTQYF.

The sample holds a few counts of this clone. The chain has TRBV14 and TRBJ2-7, with D possibly TRBD1 on 6 matching bases. CDR3 length: 15 amino acids. The germline V and J ends were trimmed by 0 bases and 5 bases, with 14 bases remaining between them. Germline assignment: CDR1 SGHDN and CDR2 FVKESK. CDR3: CASSQDRTGRDEQYF. In nucleotides, the CDR3 is TGTGCCAGCAGCCAAGATCGCACAGGGCGAGACGAGCAGTACTTC.

The V and J genes are TRBV5-4 and TRBJ2-1; weak D call: TRBD1 (7 bases). This CDR3 comprises 16 residues. V shed 4 bases and J shed 6 bases, with 20 bases lying between them. Germline V CDR1 and CDR2: SGHNT, YYREEE (reference sequence). The CDR3 reads CASSLAKGARVNEQFF. In DNA form, the CDR3 reads TGTGCCAGCAGCCTAGCGAAGGGGGCGCGGGTCAATGAGCAGTTCTTC. Combining the CDR3 with reference TRBV5-4 and TRBJ2-1 gives the whole variable domain ETGVTQSPTHLIKTRGQQVTLRCSSQSGHNTVSWYQQALGQGPQFIFQYYREEENGRGNFPPRFSGLQFPNYSSELNVNALELDDSALYLCASSLAKGARVNEQFFGPGTRLTVL.

J is TRBJ2-5 and V is TRBV6-5, with D perhaps matching TRBD2 (6 bases). The germline V and J ends were trimmed by 5 bases and 2 bases, with 15 bases remaining between them. Germline values: CDR1 MNHEY, CDR2 SVGAGI. This CDR3 is 15 amino acids long. Written as DNA, the CDR3 is TGTGCCAGCAGTCGACCGGGACTCCCACAAGAGACCCAGTACTTC. Amino acid sequence: CASSRPGLPQETQYF.

The chain recombines TRBV3-1 (or the pseudogene TRBV3-2) with TRBJ2-5, with 13 bases identical to TRBD2. The V and J ends lost 5 bases and 5 bases, in that order; junction bases with no gene match: 5. Germline-derived CDR1 and CDR2 are LGHDT and YNNKEL (reference sequence). The CDR3 is made up of 15 amino acids. CDR3 in amino acids: CASSARTSGGETQYF. The CDR3 coding sequence is TGTGCCAGCAGCGCCAGGACTAGCGGGGGTGAGACCCAGTACTTC.

The chain links TRBV5-6 to TRBJ1-2; no definite D call. The CDR3 runs to 12 residues. The V and J ends lost 4 bases and 8 bases respectively, with 12 bases between them. The germline V gene encodes CDR1 SGHDT and CDR2 YYEEEE. The CDR3 reads CASSPSHGGYTF. The CDR3 DNA is TGTGCCAGCAGCCCATCCCACGGGGGCTACACCTTC.

J is TRBJ2-2 and V is TRBV6-5; 10 bases align to TRBD2. CDR3 size: 16 residues. J lost 9 bases, V lost 0 bases, and 7 bases had no gene match. Germline CDR1 is MNHEY and CDR2 is SVGAGI. CDR3 protein: CASSYSEREGLRELFF. Here the CDR3 DNA reads TGTGCCAGCAGTTACTCGGAGCGGGAGGGCCTCAGGGAGCTGTTTTTT.